This record covers a single TCR beta chain. The antigen is undetermined. The primer mix had 60 Vbeta and 13 Jbeta primers. Produced via immunoSEQ multiplex PCR; TCRdb's table is partial and in-frame only. The sample consists of approximately 140,000 clones, more than 70% of them appearing once. The data originate from a study of cytomegalovirus exposure and HLA in healthy donors. Study outcomes and limitations: Some V segments, including TRBV6-2 and TRBV6-3, were excluded as indistinguishable. Links to common viral pathogens appeared, in a later analysis, for several of the most significant clusters. Data from an earlier analysis indicated that most TCR beta V segments were productive either about 87% or about 30% of the time.

CDR3 length: 13 residues. V lost 8 bases and J 7 bases, leaving 15 bases between the germline ends. Germline values: CDR1 SEHNR, CDR2 FQNEAQ (reference sequence). This TCR was sampled from a male donor in good health and CMV-seropositive. Sequenced material: PBMCs. The genes are TRBV7-9 and TRBJ1-5, with D uncertain. DNA of the CDR3: TGTGCCAGCTCGGAAGGCTCAGGACAGCCCCAGCATTTT. Its protein product is CASSEGSGQPQHF.